The TCR beta chain described here comes from a study of cytomegalovirus exposure and HLA in healthy donors. At the level of the study: Genotyping showed 70% to 90% of approximately 430 donors falling in the Caucasian-associated ancestry cluster. Overall study findings and caveats: The listing of 150 to 200 TCR beta chains classed them as cytomegalovirus-associated. In a later analysis, an Asian-associated ancestry cluster reportedly showed fewer N-insertions than the approximately 700-donor mean.

Worth noting for this clone: What it recognizes is unknown.

A multiplex PCR was run with 60 Vbeta primers and 13 Jbeta primers. The protocol was immunoSEQ multiplex PCR, while the TCRdb copy is restricted to in-frame clones and leaves out a portion. The data hold roughly 100,000 clones, with around 79% observed a single time. The V and J ends lost 3 bases and 0 bases respectively, with 7 bases between them. CDR1 is MNHEY, CDR2 SMNVEV, per germline (reference sequence). CDR3 length: 14 residues. These donors counted as nominally healthy when sampled, but unrecorded immune exposures were likely. The chain has TRBV27 and TRBJ2-3, with D uncertain. The origin of this receptor is a man aged 50 or older in good health and CMV-seropositive. Source material: PBMCs. CDR3 sequence (DNA): TGTGCCAGCAGTTTCTTCGGGAGCACAGATACGCAGTATTTT. Translating gives CASSFFGSTDTQYF.